A single sample is the source of the 19 T cell receptor beta chains below, sequenced in a study of Graves' ophthalmopathy and Graves' hyperthyroidism. TCR beta CDR3 regions were amplified from RNA transcripts. The library came from an HTBI-primed first-round RT-PCR and a second-round multiplex PCR. TCRdb ran MiXCR on the multiplex PCR reads and lists one entry per CDR3 protein. In the table there are about 620,000 distinct CDR3 sequences, about a fifth of which are singletons. The source material was peripheral blood. Source of these receptors: a woman aged 18-29 years with stable Graves' hyperthyroidism. Some clones in this sample may be carry-over from other donors' samples.

The table lists this clonotype with a few counts. V usage is TRBV4-2 and J usage is TRBJ2-3; TRBD2 agrees at 9 bases. Per the germline V gene, CDR1 is LGHNA and CDR2 is YNFKEQ. CDR3 length: 16 amino acids. V lost 0 bases to trimming and J lost 2 bases; unmatched junction nucleotides: 3. As DNA, the CDR3 is TGTGCCAGCAGCCAAGAGTCTAGCGGGAACACAGATACGCAGTATTTT. It encodes CASSQESSGNTDTQYF.

Concerning this clonotype: The final CDR3 position lacks the conserved phenylalanine or tryptophan, pointing to a likely read error. The DNA is omitted, as the CDR3 cannot be located on it reliably, and the CDR3 follows TCRdb's listing. The chain recombines TRBV20-1 with TRBJ1-1; the table's D gene call, TRBD1, was not cross checked with the DNA. The CDR3 spans 13 amino acids, including both terminal residues. Germline lookup yields CDR1 DFQATT and CDR2 SNEGSKA (reference sequence). The CDR3 loop reads CSAPYETGGYTFY.

The chain has TRBV6-1 and TRBJ1-2, with TRBD1 identical over 8 bases. Trimming removed 6 bases from V and 2 bases from J; junction bases left unmatched: 11. Germline V CDR1 and CDR2: MNHNS, SASEGT. The CDR3 covers 16 residues. The CDR3 is CASRLRETGVNYGYTF. CDR3 coding DNA: TGTGCCAGCAGGCTAAGGGAGACAGGGGTGAACTATGGCTACACCTTC.

The chain has TRBV7-6 and TRBJ2-7; a weak D match, TRBD2 (7 bases). V dropped 4 bases and J dropped 2 bases, with 18 bases sitting between them. The CDR3 is 16 amino acids. Per the germline V gene, CDR1 is SGHVS and CDR2 is FNYEAQ. The CDR3 region is CASSSEGGWGTYEQYF. CDR3 sequence (DNA): TGTGCCAGCAGCTCCGAGGGGGGGTGGGGAACCTACGAGCAGTACTTC.

This clonotype was seen ten or more times. The chain is built from TRBV6-1 and TRBJ1-2; 7 bases are shared with TRBD1. The CDR3 consists of 15 residues. V gave up 6 bases and J gave up 2 bases; unmatched junction bases: 9. Germline V gene sequence: CDR1 MNHNS, CDR2 SASEGT. The CDR3 sequence is CASRDHRGRNYGYTF. The CDR3 coding sequence is TGTGCCAGCAGGGATCACAGGGGACGAAACTATGGCTACACCTTC.

This clonotype was counted ten times or more. The rearrangement joins TRBV15 to TRBJ2-5; a possible D gene is TRBD2 (6 bases). CDR3 size: 12 residues. The V end was cut by 3 bases, the J end by 5 bases, with 7 bases between. CDR1 is LNHNV, CDR2 YYDKDF, per germline (reference sequence). CDR3 bases: TGTGCCACCAGCAGGAGCGGGGAGACCCAGTACTTC. Its translation is CATSRSGETQYF.

This clonotype was observed at least ten times. The V gene is TRBV28, the J gene TRBJ1-1, with D maybe TRBD1 (5 bases). This CDR3 contains 15 residues. With 8 bases removed from V and 3 bases from J, the gap between germline ends came to 19 bases. Germline-derived CDR1 and CDR2 are MDHEN and SYDVKM. In nucleotides, the CDR3 is TGTGCCAGCTCCCGGGACCGCTTGGGGTACACTGAAGCTTTCTTT. As protein: CASSRDRLGYTEAFF.

This clonotype was counted only a few times. This may stem from a read error, because a much larger clone lies one nucleotide away. This chain joins TRBV15 and TRBJ1-1; D gene ambiguous. The length of the CDR3 is 11 residues. Looked up from germline, CDR1 is LNHNV and CDR2 is YYDKDF (reference sequence). Here the CDR3 DNA reads TGTGCCACCACCGGGAACACTGAAGCTTGCTTT. Translated, it gives CATTGNTEACF.

At least ten counts were recorded for this clonotype. V and J are TRBV6-5 and TRBJ2-7, with D unresolved. The V gene's germline CDR1 is MNHEY and CDR2 SVGAGI. The CDR3 loop spans 13 amino acids. The V and J ends lost 2 bases and 9 bases respectively, with 14 bases between them. CDR3 DNA: TGTGCCAGCAGTTACGGGCAGAGCCTTGGGCAGTACTTC. This gives the protein CASSYGQSLGQYF.

This clonotype came up many times. The CDR3 sequence: CASNPAGAPTYEQYF. CDR3 DNA: TGTGCCAGCAACCCCGCAGGAGCCCCTACCTACGAGCAGTACTTC. This chain uses TRBV28 with TRBJ2-7; no clear D. The V end lost 7 bases, the J end lost 2 bases, and 18 bases lay between the germline ends. The CDR3 sequence is 15 residues long. Germline values: CDR1 MDHEN, CDR2 SYDVKM.

CDR3 in DNA: TGTGCCACCAGCAGAGATCTTCTCAGAGCTGGAAACACCATATATTTT. Its translation: CATSRDLLRAGNTIYF. This rearrangement joins TRBV15 to TRBJ1-3; D gene unclear. This CDR3 comprises 16 residues. V lost 0 bases to trimming and J lost 2 bases, with 11 bases between them. CDR1 is LNHNV, CDR2 YYDKDF, per germline (reference sequence).

The chain joins TRBV30 to TRBJ1-1; no reliable D call. Germline V gives CDR1 GTSNPN, CDR2 SVGIG (reference sequence). This CDR3 has 13 amino acids. V was pared by 4 bases and J by 1 base, with 10 bases between. The CDR3 here is CAWIGWQNTEAFF. The CDR3 coding sequence is TGTGCCTGGATTGGGTGGCAGAACACTGAAGCTTTCTTT.

In this sample, this clonotype turned up many times. V gene TRBV19 combines with J gene TRBJ1-5; D ambiguous. Germline V gives CDR1 LNHDA, CDR2 SQIVND (reference sequence). The CDR3 length is 13 residues. Trimming cost V 3 bases and J 5 bases, with 8 bases left between them. This CDR3 is CASSIQDDQPQHF. The CDR3 DNA sequence: TGTGCCAGTAGTATCCAGGACGATCAGCCCCAGCATTTT.

This clonotype was seen only a few times. This chain uses TRBV28 with TRBJ2-7; D not certain. The germline V gene has CDR1 MDHEN and CDR2 SYDVKM. This CDR3 region has 16 residues. The V gene lost 4 bases and the J gene lost 0 bases, with 16 bases spanning the gap. The CDR3 region has the DNA TGTGCCAGCAGTTCCCCCCGTAAACGTAGCTCCTACGAGCAGTACTTC. This sequence encodes CASSSPRKRSSYEQYF.

This clonotype was recorded many times. The rearrangement links TRBV10-1 to TRBJ1-2, with a tentative D call TRBD1 (5 bases). This CDR3 spans 14 amino acids. Germline assignment: CDR1 WNHNN and CDR2 SYGVQD (reference sequence). Between the trimmed V and J ends, which lost 5 bases and 0 bases, there was a span of 10 bases. CDR3 region: CASSPDKTNYGYTF. The DNA of the CDR3 is TGCGCCAGCAGTCCGGACAAAACTAACTATGGCTACACCTTC.

This clonotype showed up many times. This CDR3 reads CASSPPGSGAPQETQYF. As DNA, the CDR3 is TGTGCCAGCAGTCCCCCTGGGAGCGGGGCCCCCCAAGAGACCCAGTACTTC. The chain links TRBV6-1 to TRBJ2-5, with 7 bases matching TRBD2. J lost 1 base, V lost 5 bases, and 13 bases had no gene match. This CDR3 has 17 amino acids. In germline, CDR1 is MNHNS, CDR2 SASEGT.

This clonotype was seen ten or more times. The J gene is TRBJ2-7, the V gene TRBV2, with 12 bases that match TRBD2. CDR3 size: 14 residues. The germline V gene has CDR1 SNHLY and CDR2 FYNNEI. V shed 7 bases and J 3 bases; nucleotides not matched to a gene: 4. This chain's CDR3 is CASTRTSGNYEQYF. CDR3 bases: TGTGCCAGCACTAGGACTAGCGGGAACTACGAGCAGTACTTC.

J is TRBJ1-1 and V is TRBV5-1, with 8 bases lining up with TRBD1. This CDR3 has 16 residues. V shed 7 bases, J shed 2 bases, and the junction held 13 bases outside the gene matches. CDR1 SGHRS and CDR2 YFSETQ come from the germline V gene. CDR3 sequence reads: CASQPDRGPFNTEAFF. CDR3 DNA: TGCGCCAGCCAACCTGACAGGGGTCCGTTCAACACTGAAGCTTTCTTT. Filled out from reference TRBV5-1 and TRBJ1-1, the complete variable domain reads KAGVTQTPRYLIKTRGQQVTLSCSPISGHRSVSWYQQTPGQGLQFLFEYFSETQRNKGNFPGRFSGRQFSNSRSEMNVSTLELGDSALYLCASQPDRGPFNTEAFFGQGTRLTVV.

This clonotype was found many times. V gene TRBV20-1 combines with J gene TRBJ1-3, with D unclear. Germline CDR1 reads DFQATT; CDR2 reads SNEGSKA (reference sequence). The CDR3 totals 12 residues. Trimming pared 6 bases from V and 0 bases from J, leaving 6 bases between. For the CDR3, the DNA is TGCAGTGCGACAAGCTCTGGAAACACCATATATTTT. Its translation: CSATSSGNTIYF.